Many counts were recorded for the clone carrying this T cell receptor beta chain. The antigen is not known. The data stem from a study of read filtering for tumor transcriptome and immune sequencing. Study-level information: After DNase treatment, RNA was made into whole-transcriptome libraries. Per sample, TCR-region reads ranged about 4 to 11 million by IR-seq, 85 to 1273 by RNA-seq. Whole-study findings and limits: The sorted CD138-negative fraction was a mixed bone marrow immune population, not purified T cells. Even smaller IR-seq throughput identified most shared clonotypes.

Molecular barcoded adaptors covering alpha/delta and beta/gamma chains were used on roughly 400 ng RNA. TCRdb passed the reads through MiXCR, listing each CDR3 protein once. Of tens of thousands of distinct CDR3 sequences in the sample, roughly a fifth were seen once. The sample was a population of CD138-negative cells sorted from bone marrow. The receptor was derived from a donor aged 40 or over with multiple myeloma.

CDR3 sequence reads: CASTGLSSYNEQFF. CDR3 sequence (DNA): TGTGCCAGTACGGGACTGAGCTCCTACAATGAGCAGTTCTTC. This chain connects TRBV6-1 to TRBJ2-1; a weak D match, TRBD2 (6 bases). Germline V gene sequence: CDR1 MNHNS, CDR2 SASEGT. The ends were cut back, 9 bases at V and 0 bases at J, with 12 bases in the middle. The length of the CDR3 is 14 residues.